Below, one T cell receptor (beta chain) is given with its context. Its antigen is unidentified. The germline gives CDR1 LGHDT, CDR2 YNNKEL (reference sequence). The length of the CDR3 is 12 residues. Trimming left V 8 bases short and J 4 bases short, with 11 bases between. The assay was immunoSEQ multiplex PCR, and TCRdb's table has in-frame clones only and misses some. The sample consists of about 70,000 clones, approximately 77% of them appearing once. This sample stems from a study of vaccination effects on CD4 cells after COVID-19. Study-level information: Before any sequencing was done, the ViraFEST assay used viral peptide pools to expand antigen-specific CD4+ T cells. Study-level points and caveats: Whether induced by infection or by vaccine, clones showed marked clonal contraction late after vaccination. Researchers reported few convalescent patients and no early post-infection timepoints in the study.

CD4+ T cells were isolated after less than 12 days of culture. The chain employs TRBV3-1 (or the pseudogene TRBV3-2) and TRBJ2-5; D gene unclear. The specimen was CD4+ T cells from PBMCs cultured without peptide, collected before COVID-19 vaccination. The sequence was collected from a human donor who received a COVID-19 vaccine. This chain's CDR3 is CASESHGETQYF. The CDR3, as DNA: TGTGCCAGCGAGAGTCACGGAGAGACCCAGTACTTC.